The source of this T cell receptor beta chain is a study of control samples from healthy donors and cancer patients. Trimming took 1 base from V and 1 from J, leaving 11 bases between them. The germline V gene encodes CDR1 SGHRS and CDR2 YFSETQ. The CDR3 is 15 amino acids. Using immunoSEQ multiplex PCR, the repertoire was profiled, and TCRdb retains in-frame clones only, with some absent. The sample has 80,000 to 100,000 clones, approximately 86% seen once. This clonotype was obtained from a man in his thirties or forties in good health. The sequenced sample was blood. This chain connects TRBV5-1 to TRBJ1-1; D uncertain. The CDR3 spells CASSLLSGSNTEAFF. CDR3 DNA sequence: TGCGCCAGCAGCTTGCTTTCCGGCTCGAACACTGAAGCTTTCTTT.